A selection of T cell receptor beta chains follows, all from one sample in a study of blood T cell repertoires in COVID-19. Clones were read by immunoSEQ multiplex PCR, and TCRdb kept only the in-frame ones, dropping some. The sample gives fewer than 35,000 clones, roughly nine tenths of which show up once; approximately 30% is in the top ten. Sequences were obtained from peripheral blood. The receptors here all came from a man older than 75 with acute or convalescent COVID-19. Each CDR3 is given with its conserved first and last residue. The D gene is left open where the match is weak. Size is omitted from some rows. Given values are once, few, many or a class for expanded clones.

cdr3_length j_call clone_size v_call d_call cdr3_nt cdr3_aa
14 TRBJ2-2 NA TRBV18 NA TGTGCCAGCTCACCCGTCCTAACCACCGGGGAGCTGTTTTTT CASSPVLTTGELFF
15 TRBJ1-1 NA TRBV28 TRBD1 TGTGCCAGCAGGATATTGACAGGGGGAAACACTGAAGCTTTCTTT CASRILTGGNTEAFF
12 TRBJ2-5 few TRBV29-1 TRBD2 TGCAGCGCCGGGGGGGGTCAAGAGACCCAGTACTTC CSAGGGQETQYF
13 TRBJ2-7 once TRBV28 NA TGTGCCAGCAGGTTCGAAAGCGGCACAGGGAAGTACTTC CASRFESGTGKYF
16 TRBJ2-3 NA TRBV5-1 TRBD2 TGCGCCAGCAGCCGTATAGCGGGGACCCTCACAGATACGCAGTATTTT CASSRIAGTLTDTQYF
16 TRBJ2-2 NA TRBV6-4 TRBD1 TGTGCCAGCAGTGGCTCGGACAGGGGAAGGGCCGGGGAGCTGTTTTTT CASSGSDRGRAGELFF
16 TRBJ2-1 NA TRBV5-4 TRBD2 TGTGCCAGCAGCTTAGGACTAGCGGGAGATACGAATGAGCAGTTCTTC CASSLGLAGDTNEQFF
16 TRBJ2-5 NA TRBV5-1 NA TGCGCCAGCAGCTTGGGTGGACAACCGTACCAAGAGACCCAGTACTTC CASSLGGQPYQETQYF
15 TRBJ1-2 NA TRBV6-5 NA TGTGCCAGCAACAGTGGTCTCAGGCGGGACTATGGCTACACCTTC CASNSGLRRDYGYTF
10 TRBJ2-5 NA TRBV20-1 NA TGCAGTGCAGGGGAAGGGACCCAGTACTTC CSAGEGTQYF
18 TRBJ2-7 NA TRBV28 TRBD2 TGTGCCAGCAGTTCCCCGGCTGATAGCGGGATGAAACCCTACGAGCAGTACTTC CASSSPADSGMKPYEQYF